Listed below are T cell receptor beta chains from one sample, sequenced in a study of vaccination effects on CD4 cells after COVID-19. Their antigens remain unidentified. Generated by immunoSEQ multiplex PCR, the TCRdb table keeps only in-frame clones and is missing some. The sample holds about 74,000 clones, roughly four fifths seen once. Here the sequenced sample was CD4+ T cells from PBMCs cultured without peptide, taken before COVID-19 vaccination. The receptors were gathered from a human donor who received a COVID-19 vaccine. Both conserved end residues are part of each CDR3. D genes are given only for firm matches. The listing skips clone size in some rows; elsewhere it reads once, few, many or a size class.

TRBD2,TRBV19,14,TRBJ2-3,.,TGTGCCACCGGGACTAGCGGGGGCACAGATACGCAGTATTTT,CATGTSGGTDTQYF
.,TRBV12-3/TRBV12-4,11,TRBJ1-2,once,TGTGCCAGCAGCAGTTTCTATGGCTACACCTTC,CASSSFYGYTF
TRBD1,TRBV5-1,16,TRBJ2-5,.,TGCGCCAGCAGCCCCAGTCCGACAGGGGCACTGGAGACCCAGTACTTC,CASSPSPTGALETQYF
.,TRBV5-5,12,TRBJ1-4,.,TGTGCCAGCAGCTTGGGAGTTGAAAAACTGTTTTTT,CASSLGVEKLFF
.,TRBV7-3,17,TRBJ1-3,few,TGTGCCAGCAGGGTTGTGGGGTTTAGCTCCTCTGGAAACACCATATATTTT,CASRVVGFSSSGNTIYF
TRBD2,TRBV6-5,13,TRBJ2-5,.,TGTGCCACTTTAGCGGGGGTGGGAGAGACCCAGTACTTC,CATLAGVGETQYF
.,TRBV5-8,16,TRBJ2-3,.,TGTGCCAGTCCGACCCTTGCGCTACCTAGCACAGATACGCAGTATTTT,CASPTLALPSTDTQYF
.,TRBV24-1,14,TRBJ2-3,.,TGTGCCACCAGTTCCAGCGGGCGTATGGATACGCAGTATTTT,CATSSSGRMDTQYF
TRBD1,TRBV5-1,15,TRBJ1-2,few,TGCGCCAGCAGCCCGGAACAGGGGGCAGTTAATGGCTACACCTTC,CASSPEQGAVNGYTF
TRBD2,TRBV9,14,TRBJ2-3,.,TGTGCCAGCAGCGTAGTGGGGGGGGAGGATACGCAGTATTTT,CASSVVGGEDTQYF
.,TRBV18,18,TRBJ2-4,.,TGTGCCAGCTCACCACTGGCCCTATTCCTCTTAGCCAAAAACATTCAGTACTTC,CASSPLALFLLAKNIQYF
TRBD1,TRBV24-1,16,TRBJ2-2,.,TGTGCCACCAGTGACACCGGGACAGGGGGGACCGGGGAGCTGTTTTTT,CATSDTGTGGTGELFF
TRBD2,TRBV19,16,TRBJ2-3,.,TGTGCCAGTAGTATAGAACTAGCGGGGGGCACAGATACGCAGTATTTT,CASSIELAGGTDTQYF
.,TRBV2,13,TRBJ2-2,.,TGTGCCAGCAATATACTTCGGACCGGGGAGCTGTTTTTT,CASNILRTGELFF
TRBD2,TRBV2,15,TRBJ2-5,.,TGTGCCAGCAGTGTTATAGCGGGGGCCGGCGAGACCCAGTACTTC,CASSVIAGAGETQYF
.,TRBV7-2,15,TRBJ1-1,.,TGTGCCAGCAGCTTCGGCCATCCACTGAACACTGAAGCTTTCTTT,CASSFGHPLNTEAFF
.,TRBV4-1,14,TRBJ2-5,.,TGCGCCAGCAGCCAAGAAGACAGCCAAGAGACCCAGTACTTC,CASSQEDSQETQYF
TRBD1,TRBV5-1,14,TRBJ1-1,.,TGCGCCAGCAGCTTAACAGGGGAGAACACTGAAGCTTTCTTT,CASSLTGENTEAFF
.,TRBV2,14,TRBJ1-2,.,TGTGCCAGCAGTCTCGACAGGAGAAGCTATGGCTACACCTTC,CASSLDRRSYGYTF
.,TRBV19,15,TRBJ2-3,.,TGTGCCAGTAGTATGAGGGGGGGAGACACAGATACGCAGTATTTT,CASSMRGGDTDTQYF
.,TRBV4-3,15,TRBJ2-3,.,TGCGCCAGCAGCCCGGCCGCCGGCTCCACAGATACGCAGTATTTT,CASSPAAGSTDTQYF
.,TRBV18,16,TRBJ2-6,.,TGTGCCAGCTCACCATCGGGATTCTCTGGGGCCAACGTCCTGACTTTC,CASSPSGFSGANVLTF
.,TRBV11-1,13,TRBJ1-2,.,TGTGCCAGCAGCCCAATCTCAGACAGCCGGCGGACCTTC,CASSPISDSRRTF
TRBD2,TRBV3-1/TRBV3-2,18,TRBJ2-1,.,TGTGCCAGCAGCCATACCACGGGGGGATTAAGCTCCTACAATGAGCAGTTCTTC,CASSHTTGGLSSYNEQFF
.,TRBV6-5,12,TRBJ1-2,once,TGTGCCAGCAGTTCCAACAGGGACCTCTACACCTTC,CASSSNRDLYTF
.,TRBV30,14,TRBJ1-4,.,TGTGCCTGGAGTGTACCAGGGGAAAATGAAAAACTGTTTTTT,CAWSVPGENEKLFF
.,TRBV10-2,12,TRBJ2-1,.,TGCGCCAGCCTGTCCTCCTACAATGAGCAGTTCTTC,CASLSSYNEQFF
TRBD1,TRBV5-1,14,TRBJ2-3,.,TGCGCCAGCAGCTTGGAAGGGGGCGCGGATACGCAGTATTTT,CASSLEGGADTQYF
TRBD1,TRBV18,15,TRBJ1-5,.,TGTGCCAGCTCACCGGGACAGGGGAATCAGCAGCCCCAGCATTTT,CASSPGQGNQQPQHF
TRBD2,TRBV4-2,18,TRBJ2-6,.,TGTGCCAGCAGCCAGATACTAGCGGGGAACAGTGGGGCCAACGTCCTGACTTTC,CASSQILAGNSGANVLTF
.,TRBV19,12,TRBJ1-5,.,TGTGCCAGTAGGAGACTTAATCAGCCCCAGCATTTT,CASRRLNQPQHF
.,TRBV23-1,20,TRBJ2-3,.,TGCGCCAGCAGTCAATTCGATGGGGGCTCCGGGACCAGAGGAGCAGATACGCAGTATTTT,CASSQFDGGSGTRGADTQYF
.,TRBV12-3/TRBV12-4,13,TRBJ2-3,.,TGTGCCAGCTCAACGGACCTCACAGATACGCAGTATTTT,CASSTDLTDTQYF
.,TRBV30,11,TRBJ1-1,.,TGTGCCTGGAGAGGGTGGACTGAAGCTTTCTTT,CAWRGWTEAFF
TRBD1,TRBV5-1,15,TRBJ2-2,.,TGCGCCAGCAGCCCCGGACAGGGGGGGACCGGGGAGCTGTTTTTT,CASSPGQGGTGELFF
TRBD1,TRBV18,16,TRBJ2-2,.,TGTGCCAGCTCACCACCGGGAACAGGGGGGACCGGGGAGCTGTTTTTT,CASSPPGTGGTGELFF
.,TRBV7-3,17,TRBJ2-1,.,TGTGCCAGCAGCTTAAATTCAGCAATTAGCTCCTACAATGAGCAGTTCTTC,CASSLNSAISSYNEQFF
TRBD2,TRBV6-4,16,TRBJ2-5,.,TGTGCCAGCAGTTCGCCCTACGGGGGGGCTCTGGAGACCCAGTACTTC,CASSSPYGGALETQYF
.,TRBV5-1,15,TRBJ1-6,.,TGCGCCAGCAGCTTGGCAGACAGCTCAAATTCACCCCTCCACTTT,CASSLADSSNSPLHF
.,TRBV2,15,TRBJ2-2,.,TGTGCCAGCAGGAAAGGGGACACCAACACCGGGGAGCTGTTTTTT,CASRKGDTNTGELFF
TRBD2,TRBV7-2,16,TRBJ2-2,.,TGTGCCAGCAGCTTATTAGCGGGGGGTCGGACCGGGGAGCTGTTTTTT,CASSLLAGGRTGELFF
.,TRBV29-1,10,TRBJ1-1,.,TGCAGCGTTGTACACCTTGAAGCTTTCTTT,CSVVHLEAFF
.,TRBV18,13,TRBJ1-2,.,TGTGCCAGCTCACCCCGGGAGGTCTATGGCTACACCTTC,CASSPREVYGYTF
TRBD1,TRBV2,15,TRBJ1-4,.,TGTGCCAGCAGTGAAGGACAGGGGGTTGTAGAAAAACTGTTTTTT,CASSEGQGVVEKLFF
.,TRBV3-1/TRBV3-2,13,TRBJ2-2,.,TGTGCCAGCAGCCAAGTCGGCACCGGGGAGCTGTTTTTT,CASSQVGTGELFF
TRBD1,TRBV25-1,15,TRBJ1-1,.,TGTGCCAGCAGTGAGTCGGACAGGCCGGGGACTGAAGCTTTCTTT,CASSESDRPGTEAFF
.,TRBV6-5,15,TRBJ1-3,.,TGTGCCAGCATCCCGGGACACAGCTCTGGAAACACCATATATTTT,CASIPGHSSGNTIYF
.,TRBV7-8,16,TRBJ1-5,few,TGTGCCAGCACCCCCCTTTCCGGGTCGGGCAATCAGCCCCAGCATTTT,CASTPLSGSGNQPQHF
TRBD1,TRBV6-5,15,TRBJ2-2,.,TGTGCCAGCAGGAAAACAGGGGGCTGGGTCGGGGAGCTGTTTTTT,CASRKTGGWVGELFF
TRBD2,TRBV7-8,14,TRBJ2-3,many,TGTGCCAGCAGCCCTACGGGGGGGGCAGATACGCAGTATTTT,CASSPTGGADTQYF